The clone carrying this T cell receptor (beta chain) was seen more than once but under ten times. The CDR3 extends over 18 amino acids. V lost 0 bases and J lost 0; bases outside the gene matches: 6. In germline, CDR1 is MGHRA, CDR2 YSYEKL. This record comes from a study of regulatory T cells in long-lasting Graves disease. Time point reported: newly diagnosed GD, antithyroid drugs for less than 3 months. Researchers made the TCR library from RNA that was extracted from PBMCs. Construction of the TCR beta libraries employed iRepertoire HTBI primers in conjunction with Arm-PCR of CDR3 regions. TCRdb passed the multiplex PCR reads through MiXCR, listing each CDR3 protein once. The sample yields approximately 300,000 distinct CDR3 sequences, 18% seen once.

The sequencing used peripheral blood mononuclear cells (PBMCs), collected at new diagnosis, from a patient treated with antithyroid drugs. This TCR was recovered from a female donor with Graves disease. The chain has TRBV4-1 and TRBJ2-7, with TRBD2 matching over 12 bases. The DNA of the CDR3 is TGCGCCAGCAGCCAAGATAGGCTAGCGGGAGGGAGCTCCTACGAGCAGTACTTC. Translation gives CASSQDRLAGGSSYEQYF.